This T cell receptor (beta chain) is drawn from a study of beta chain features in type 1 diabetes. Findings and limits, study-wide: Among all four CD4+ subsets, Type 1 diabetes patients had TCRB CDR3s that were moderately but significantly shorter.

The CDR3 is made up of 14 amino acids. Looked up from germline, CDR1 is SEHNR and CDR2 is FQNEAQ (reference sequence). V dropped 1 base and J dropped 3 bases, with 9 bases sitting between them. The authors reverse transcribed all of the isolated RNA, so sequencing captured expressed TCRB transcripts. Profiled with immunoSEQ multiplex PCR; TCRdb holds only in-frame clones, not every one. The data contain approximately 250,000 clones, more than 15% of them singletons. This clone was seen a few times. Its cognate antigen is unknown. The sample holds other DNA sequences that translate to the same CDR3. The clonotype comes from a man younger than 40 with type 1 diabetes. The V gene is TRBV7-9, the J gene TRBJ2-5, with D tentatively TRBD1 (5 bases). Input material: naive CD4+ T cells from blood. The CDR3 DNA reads TGTGCCAGCAGCTTAGGGCAGGGCGAAGAGACCCAGTACTTC. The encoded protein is CASSLGQGEETQYF.